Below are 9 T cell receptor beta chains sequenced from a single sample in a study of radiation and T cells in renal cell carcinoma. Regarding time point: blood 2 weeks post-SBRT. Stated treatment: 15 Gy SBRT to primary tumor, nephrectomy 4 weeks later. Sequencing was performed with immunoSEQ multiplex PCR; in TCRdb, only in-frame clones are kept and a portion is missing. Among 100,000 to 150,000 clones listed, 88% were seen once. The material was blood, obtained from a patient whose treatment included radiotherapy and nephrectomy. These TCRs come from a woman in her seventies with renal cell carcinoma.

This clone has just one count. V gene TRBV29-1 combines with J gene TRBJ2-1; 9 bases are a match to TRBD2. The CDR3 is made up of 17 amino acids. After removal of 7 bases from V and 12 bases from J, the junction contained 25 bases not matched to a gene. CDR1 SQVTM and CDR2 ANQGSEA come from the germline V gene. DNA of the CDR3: TGCAGCGCCCCCGGGGCGGGGGGGCTCCTGACCCTAAAAGGGCAGTTCTTC. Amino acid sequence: CSAPGAGGLLTLKGQFF.

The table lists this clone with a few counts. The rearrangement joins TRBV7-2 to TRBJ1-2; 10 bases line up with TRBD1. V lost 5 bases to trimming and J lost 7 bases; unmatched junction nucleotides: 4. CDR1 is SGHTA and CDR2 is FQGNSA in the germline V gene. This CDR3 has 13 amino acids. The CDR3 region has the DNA TGTGCCAGCAGCCGGGACAGGGGCGCTGGCTACACCTTC. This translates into CASSRDRGAGYTF. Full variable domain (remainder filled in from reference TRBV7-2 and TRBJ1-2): GAGVSQSPSNKVTEKGKDVELRCDPISGHTALYWYRQSLGQGLEFLIYFQGNSAPDKSGLPSDRFSAERTGGSVSTLTIQRTQQEDSAVYLCASSRDRGAGYTFGSGTRLTVV.

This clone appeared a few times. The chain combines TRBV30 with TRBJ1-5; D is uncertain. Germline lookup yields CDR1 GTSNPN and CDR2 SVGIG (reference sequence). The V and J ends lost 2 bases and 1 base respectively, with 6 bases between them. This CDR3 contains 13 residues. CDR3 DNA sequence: TGTGCCTGGAGTCCCAGAAGCAATCAGCCCCAGCATTTT. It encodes CAWSPRSNQPQHF. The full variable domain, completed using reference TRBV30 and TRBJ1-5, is SQTIHQWPATLVQPVGSPLSLECTVEGTSNPNLYWYRQAAGRGLQLLFYSVGIGQISSEVPQNLSASRPQDRQFILSSKKLLLSDSGFYLCAWSPRSNQPQHFGDGTRLSIL.

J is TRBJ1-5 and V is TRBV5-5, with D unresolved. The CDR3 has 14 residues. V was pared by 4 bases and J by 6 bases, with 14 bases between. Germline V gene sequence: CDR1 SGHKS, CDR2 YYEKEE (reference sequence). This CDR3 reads CASSPILGVQPQHF. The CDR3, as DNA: TGTGCCAGCAGCCCAATTCTCGGGGTTCAGCCCCAGCATTTT.

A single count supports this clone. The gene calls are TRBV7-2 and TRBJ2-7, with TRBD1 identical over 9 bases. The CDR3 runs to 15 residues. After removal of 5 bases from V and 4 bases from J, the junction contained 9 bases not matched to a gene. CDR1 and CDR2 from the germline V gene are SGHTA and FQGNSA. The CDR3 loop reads CASSRAGTGTYEQYF. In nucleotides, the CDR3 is TGTGCCAGCAGCCGGGCCGGGACAGGGACTTACGAGCAGTACTTC.

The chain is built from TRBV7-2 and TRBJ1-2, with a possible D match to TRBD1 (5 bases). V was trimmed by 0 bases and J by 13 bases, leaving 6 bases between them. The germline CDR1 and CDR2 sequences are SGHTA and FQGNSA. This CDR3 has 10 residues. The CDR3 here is CASSLAGATF. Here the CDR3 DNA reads TGTGCCAGCAGCTTAGCAGGGGCCACCTTC.

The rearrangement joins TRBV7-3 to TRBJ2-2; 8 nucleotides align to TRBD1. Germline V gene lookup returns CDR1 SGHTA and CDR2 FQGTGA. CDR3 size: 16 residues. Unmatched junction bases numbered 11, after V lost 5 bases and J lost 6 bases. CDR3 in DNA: TGTGCCAGCAGCGCTTCGACCGGGACAGGTCCCGGGGAGCTGTTTTTT. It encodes CASSASTGTGPGELFF. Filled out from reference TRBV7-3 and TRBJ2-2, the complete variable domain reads GAGVSQTPSNKVTEKGKYVELRCDPISGHTALYWYRQSLGQGPEFLIYFQGTGAADDSGLPNDRFFAVRPEGSVSTLKIQRTERGDSAVYLCASSASTGTGPGELFFGEGSRLTVL.

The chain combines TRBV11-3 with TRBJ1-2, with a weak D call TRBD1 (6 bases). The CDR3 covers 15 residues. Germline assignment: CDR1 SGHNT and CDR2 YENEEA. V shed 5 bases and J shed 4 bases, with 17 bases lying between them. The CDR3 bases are TGTGCCAGCAGCCCAGGCGGGACATGGGGCTATGGCTACACCTTC. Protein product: CASSPGGTWGYGYTF.

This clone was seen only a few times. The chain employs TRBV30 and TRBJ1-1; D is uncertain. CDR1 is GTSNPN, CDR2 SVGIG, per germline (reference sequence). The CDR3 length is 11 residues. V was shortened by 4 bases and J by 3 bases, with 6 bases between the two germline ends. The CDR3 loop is CAWTADTEAFF. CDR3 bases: TGTGCCTGGACGGCCGACACTGAAGCTTTCTTT.